The next 18 T cell receptor beta chains were all read from a single sample in a study of beta chain features in type 1 diabetes. Sequencing targeted expressed TCRB transcripts, as all isolated RNA had been reverse transcribed. The assay was immunoSEQ multiplex PCR, and TCRdb's table has in-frame clones only and misses some. The sample has a few hundred thousand clones, approximately 16% seen once. Source material: naive CD4+ T cells from blood. These receptors came from a woman younger than 30 in good health.

This clone was picked up a small number of times. This chain's CDR3 is CASSRQNTEAFF. The CDR3 coding sequence is TGTGCCAGCAGCCGACAGAACACTGAAGCTTTCTTT. The chain links TRBV6-5 to TRBJ1-1; D is undetermined. Trimming left V 6 bases short and J 1 base short, with 6 bases between. The CDR3 spans 12 residues. CDR1 and CDR2 (germline): MNHEY, SVGAGI.

In its sample, this clone was seen a few times. V is TRBV15 and J is TRBJ2-7; TRBD2 aligns across 9 bases. This CDR3 region has 16 residues. Germline V gives CDR1 LNHNV, CDR2 YYDKDF (reference sequence). After removal of 0 bases from V and 0 bases from J, the junction contained 3 bases not matched to a gene. The CDR3 loop is CATSRDASGISYEQYF. For the CDR3, the DNA is TGTGCCACCAGCAGAGATGCTAGCGGGATCTCCTACGAGCAGTACTTC.

This clone came up a few times. The V gene is TRBV30, the J gene TRBJ1-1; D is uncertain. Looked up from germline, CDR1 is GTSNPN and CDR2 is SVGIG (reference sequence). Trimming removed 1 base at V and 1 base at J, with 10 bases between. The CDR3 totals 14 residues. The CDR3, as DNA: TGTGCCTGGAGTGCCCCTGACAAGAACACTGAAGCTTTCTTT. This encodes CAWSAPDKNTEAFF.

The chain uses TRBV18 and TRBJ1-1; D is possibly TRBD1 (5 bases). Germline values: CDR1 KGHSH, CDR2 LQKENI. Trimming took 1 base from V and 3 from J, leaving 12 bases between them. This CDR3 contains 15 residues. This CDR3 is CASSPRVGGHTEAFF. DNA for the CDR3: TGTGCCAGCTCACCACGGGTCGGGGGTCACACTGAAGCTTTCTTT.

The sample holds a few counts of this clone. Other DNA sequences in this sample translate to the same CDR3. The V and J genes are TRBV5-4 and TRBJ2-5; 12 positions agree with TRBD2. CDR1 is SGHNT, CDR2 YYREEE, per germline (reference sequence). The ends lost 3 bases at V and 5 bases at J; junction bases unmatched: 8. The CDR3 totals 16 residues. CDR3 in amino acids: CASSSRLAGVGETQYF. As DNA, the CDR3 is TGTGCCAGCAGCTCCAGACTAGCGGGAGTTGGTGAGACCCAGTACTTC.

V gene TRBV6-6 combines with J gene TRBJ2-1; 8 bases are shared with TRBD2. J was trimmed by 10 bases and V by 5 bases; bases with no gene match: 4. Germline V CDR1 and CDR2: MNHNY, SVGAGI (reference sequence). The CDR3 contains 12 residues. CDR3 sequence reads: CASSRTSGEQFF. CDR3 coding DNA: TGTGCCAGCAGTCGAACTAGCGGAGAGCAGTTCTTC.

The rearrangement links TRBV30 to TRBJ1-1; D may be TRBD1 (5 bases). This CDR3 region has 14 residues. In germline, CDR1 is GTSNPN, CDR2 SVGIG (reference sequence). V dropped 4 bases and J dropped 4 bases, with 16 bases sitting between them. CDR3 residues: CAWNPTGVGTEAFF. DNA of the CDR3: TGTGCCTGGAACCCTACGGGGGTCGGCACTGAAGCTTTCTTT.

The DNA of the CDR3 is TGTGCCAGCAGTCCGGGACAGGGGTTTGACGAGCAGTACTTC. Amino acids: CASSPGQGFDEQYF. V gene TRBV6-1 combines with J gene TRBJ2-7; TRBD1 matches 10 bases. The V segment lost 5 bases and the J segment 5 bases; nucleotides outside the gene matches: 6. The CDR3 has 14 residues. Germline values: CDR1 MNHNS, CDR2 SASEGT.

This rearrangement joins TRBV7-9 to TRBJ2-1; 8 bases match TRBD1. The CDR3 spans 16 residues. Losses at the gene ends were 6 bases for V and 6 bases for J; bases not matched to a gene: 13. CDR1 and CDR2 (germline): SEHNR, FQNEAQ (reference sequence). CDR3 region: CASSSAGRGPVNEQFF. CDR3 bases: TGTGCCAGCAGTTCGGCCGGCAGGGGGCCAGTCAATGAGCAGTTCTTC.

V usage is TRBV23-1 and J usage is TRBJ1-2, with 9 nucleotides matching TRBD1. TRBV23-1 is an open reading frame whose function is uncertain. With 3 bases clipped from V and 7 bases from J, the junction kept 9 bases outside the gene matches. The CDR3 spans 15 residues. Here the CDR3 DNA reads TGCGCCAGCAGTCAGCGAGACAGGGGGAACGGTGGCTACACCTTC. Its translation is CASSQRDRGNGGYTF.

This clone was observed a handful of times. This chain connects TRBV4-3 to TRBJ1-1; D is perhaps TRBD1 (6 bases). Germline assignment: CDR1 LGHNA and CDR2 YSLEER. The CDR3 is 14 amino acids. The V and J ends lost 0 bases and 4 bases respectively, with 9 bases between them. For the CDR3, the DNA is TGCGCCAGCAGCCAAGATTCAGGGGTCACTGAAGCTTTCTTT. This sequence encodes CASSQDSGVTEAFF.

The rearrangement uses TRBV28 and TRBJ1-1, with D uncertain. Looked up from germline, CDR1 is MDHEN and CDR2 is SYDVKM. Trimming left V 5 bases short and J 5 bases short, with 12 bases between. This CDR3 is 13 amino acids long. The CDR3 region has the DNA TGTGCCAGCAGTGCTTCGAGGTGGACTGAAGCTTTCTTT. Its protein is CASSASRWTEAFF.

This chain joins TRBV28 and TRBJ2-7, with 8 nucleotides matching TRBD1. The germline V gene has CDR1 MDHEN and CDR2 SYDVKM. With 6 bases clipped from V and 5 bases from J, the junction kept 12 bases outside the gene matches. The CDR3 contains 15 residues. CDR3 coding DNA: TGTGCCAGCAGCCCCGGGCCTCGGACAGGGAACGAGCAGTACTTC. The encoded protein is CASSPGPRTGNEQYF.

The V and J genes are TRBV30 and TRBJ1-1; D is unresolved. Germline CDR1 and CDR2: GTSNPN and SVGIG (reference sequence). This CDR3 has 11 amino acids. V lost 8 bases and J 1 base, leaving 8 bases between the germline ends. The CDR3 bases are TGTGCCGGCAACAGGAACACTGAAGCTTTCTTT. Protein sequence: CAGNRNTEAFF.

This clone was seen a handful of times. The chain combines TRBV7-3 with TRBJ2-5; 7 bases align to TRBD2. J lost 0 bases, V lost 5 bases, and 3 bases had no gene match. Germline CDR1 is SGHTA and CDR2 is FQGTGA. This CDR3 spans 14 amino acids. CDR3 nucleotide sequence: TGTGCCAGCAGCCAAGCGGGGTACCAAGAGACCCAGTACTTC. This codes for CASSQAGYQETQYF.

This chain links TRBV13 with TRBJ2-7; 10 bases agree with TRBD2. The CDR3 loop spans 17 amino acids. Germline CDR1 reads PRHDT; CDR2 reads FYEKMQ (reference sequence). The V gene end was trimmed by 5 bases and the J gene end by 3 bases; junction bases not matched to a gene: 13. For the CDR3, the DNA is TGTGCCAGCAGCCTTGAGGCCCTAAGCGGGAGGGTCTACGAGCAGTACTTC. Amino acid sequence: CASSLEALSGRVYEQYF. Combining the CDR3 with reference TRBV13 and TRBJ2-7 gives the whole variable domain AAGVIQSPRHLIKEKRETATLKCYPIPRHDTVYWYQQGPGQDPQFLISFYEKMQSDKGSIPDRFSAQQFSDYHSELNMSSLELGDSALYFCASSLEALSGRVYEQYFGPGTRLTVT.

This clone was detected only a few times. The chain uses TRBV5-4 and TRBJ2-5, with 9 bases fitting TRBD1. The CDR3 runs to 16 residues. CDR1 is SGHNT, CDR2 YYREEE, per germline (reference sequence). J gave up 2 bases and V 3 bases, and 8 bases lay outside the gene matches. CDR3 residues: CASSSPWDRVQETQYF. The CDR3 bases are TGTGCCAGCAGCTCGCCGTGGGACAGGGTACAAGAGACCCAGTACTTC.

This sequence joins TRBV7-9 and TRBJ1-4; unclear D gene. The CDR3 has 13 amino acids. Germline CDR1 SEHNR, CDR2 FQNEAQ (reference sequence). Trimming cost V 3 bases and J 5 bases, with 7 bases left between them. Here the CDR3 reads CASSFGLNEKLFF. CDR3 coding DNA: TGTGCCAGCAGCTTCGGGTTGAATGAAAAACTGTTTTTT.